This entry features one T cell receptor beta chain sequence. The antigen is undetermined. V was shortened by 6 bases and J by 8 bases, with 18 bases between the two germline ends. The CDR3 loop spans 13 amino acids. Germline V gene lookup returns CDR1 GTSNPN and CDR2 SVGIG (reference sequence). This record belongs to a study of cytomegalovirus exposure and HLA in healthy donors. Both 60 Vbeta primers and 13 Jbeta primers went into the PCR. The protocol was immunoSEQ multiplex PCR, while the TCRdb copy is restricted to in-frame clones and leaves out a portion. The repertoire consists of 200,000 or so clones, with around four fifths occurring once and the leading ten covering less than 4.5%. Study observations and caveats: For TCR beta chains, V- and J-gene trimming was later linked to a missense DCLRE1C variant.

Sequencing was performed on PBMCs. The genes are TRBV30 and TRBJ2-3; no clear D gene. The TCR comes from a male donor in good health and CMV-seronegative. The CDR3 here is CACTGPSRVTQYF. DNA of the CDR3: TGTGCCTGCACGGGTCCATCCCGAGTTACGCAGTATTTT.